This T cell receptor (beta chain) was observed in a study of cytomegalovirus exposure and HLA in healthy donors. The CDR3 runs 13 residues. Germline trimming cut 8 bases from V and 4 bases from J; bases unmatched to any gene: 6. CDR1 and CDR2 from the germline V gene are MNHEY and SVGAGI. The PCR employed 60 Vbeta primers together with 13 Jbeta primers. Generated by immunoSEQ multiplex PCR, the TCRdb table keeps only in-frame clones and is missing some. In the table there are under 300,000 clones, about nine tenths of which are singletons. This receptor was taken from a girl aged 2 to 10 in good health and CMV-seronegative. What was sequenced was PBMCs. The chain combines TRBV6-5 with TRBJ1-1, with TRBD1 matching 8 bases. The CDR3 reads CASVDRAGTEAFF. The CDR3 coding sequence is TGTGCCAGCGTGGACAGGGCGGGCACTGAAGCTTTCTTT.